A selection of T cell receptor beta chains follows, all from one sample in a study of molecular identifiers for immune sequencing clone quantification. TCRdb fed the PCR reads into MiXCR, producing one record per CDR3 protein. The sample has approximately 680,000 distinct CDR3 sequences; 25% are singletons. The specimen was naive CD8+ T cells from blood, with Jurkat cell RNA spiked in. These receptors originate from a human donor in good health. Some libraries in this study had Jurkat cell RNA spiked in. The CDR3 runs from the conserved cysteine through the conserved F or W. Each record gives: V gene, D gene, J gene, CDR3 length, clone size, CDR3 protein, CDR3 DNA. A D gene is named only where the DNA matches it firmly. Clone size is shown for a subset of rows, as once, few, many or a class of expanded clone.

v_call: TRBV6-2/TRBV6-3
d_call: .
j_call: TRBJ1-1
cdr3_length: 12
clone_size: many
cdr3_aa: CASKNRNTEAFF
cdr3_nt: TGTGCCAGCAAAAACAGGAACACTGAAGCTTTCTTT

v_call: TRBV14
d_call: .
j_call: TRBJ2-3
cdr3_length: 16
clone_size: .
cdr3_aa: CASNPAPGEGTDTQYF
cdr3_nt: TGTGCCAGCAACCCCGCTCCAGGGGAGGGCACAGATACGCAGTATTTT

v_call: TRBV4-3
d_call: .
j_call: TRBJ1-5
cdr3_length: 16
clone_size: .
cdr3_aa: CASSQVLGGGNQPQHF
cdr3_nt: TGCGCCAGCAGCCAAGTTCTAGGTGGGGGAAATCAGCCCCAGCATTTT

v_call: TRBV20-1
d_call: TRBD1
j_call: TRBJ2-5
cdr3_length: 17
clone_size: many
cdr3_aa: CSARGPGQGPRGETQYF
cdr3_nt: TGCAGTGCTAGAGGTCCGGGACAGGGGCCCCGCGGAGAGACCCAGTACTTC

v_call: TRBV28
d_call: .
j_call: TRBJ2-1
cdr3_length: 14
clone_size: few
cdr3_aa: CASSSYTTGNEQFF
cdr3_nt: TGTGCCAGCAGTTCGTACACCACTGGGAATGAGCAGTTCTTC

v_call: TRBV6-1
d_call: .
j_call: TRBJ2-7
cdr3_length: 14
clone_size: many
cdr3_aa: CASSEFGVDYEQYF
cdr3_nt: TGTGCCAGCAGTGAATTTGGGGTTGACTACGAGCAGTACTTC

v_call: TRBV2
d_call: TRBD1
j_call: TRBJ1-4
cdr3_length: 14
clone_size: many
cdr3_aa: CASILADREYKLFF
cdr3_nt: TGTGCCAGCATTCTAGCGGACAGGGAATACAAACTGTTTTTT

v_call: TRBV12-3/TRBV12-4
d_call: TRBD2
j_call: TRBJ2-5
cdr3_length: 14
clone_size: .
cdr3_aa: CASRASGYQETQYF
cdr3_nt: TGTGCCAGCCGCGCTAGCGGGTACCAAGAGACCCAGTACTTC

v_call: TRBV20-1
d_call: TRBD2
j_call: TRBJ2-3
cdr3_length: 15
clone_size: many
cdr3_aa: CSARLAGEVPDTQYF
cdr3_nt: TGCAGTGCCAGACTAGCGGGAGAGGTCCCAGATACGCAGTATTTT

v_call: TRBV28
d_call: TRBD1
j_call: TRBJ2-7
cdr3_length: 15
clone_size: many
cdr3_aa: CASSRVWDRNTEQYF
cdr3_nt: TGTGCCAGCAGTCGAGTTTGGGACAGGAACACCGAGCAGTACTTC

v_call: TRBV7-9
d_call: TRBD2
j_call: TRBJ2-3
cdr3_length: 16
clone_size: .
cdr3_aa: CASSTWGAGETDTQYF
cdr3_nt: TGTGCCAGCAGCACCTGGGGTGCGGGAGAGACAGATACGCAGTATTTT

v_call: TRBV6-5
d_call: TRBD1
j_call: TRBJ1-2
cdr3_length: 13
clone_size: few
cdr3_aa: CASSSNTLEGQVF
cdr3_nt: TGTGCCAGCAGTTCAAACACGCTTGAAGGACAGGTCTTC

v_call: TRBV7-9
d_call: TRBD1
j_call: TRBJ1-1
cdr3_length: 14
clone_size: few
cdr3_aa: CASSFQGAYTEAFF
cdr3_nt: TGTGCCAGCAGCTTTCAGGGGGCTTACACTGAAGCTTTCTTT